The 30 T cell receptor beta chains reported below all come from one sample, sequenced in a study of blood T cell repertoires in COVID-19. The assay was immunoSEQ multiplex PCR, and TCRdb's table has in-frame clones only and misses some. The table has roughly 130,000 clones, around four fifths seen once. The specimen was peripheral blood. These receptors were taken from a man aged 55-75 years with active or convalescent COVID-19.

This clone appeared once. Within the sample, other DNA sequences also encode this same CDR3. The chain has TRBV6-5 and TRBJ2-7; 7 positions agree with TRBD1. Looked up from germline, CDR1 is MNHEY and CDR2 is SVGAGI. The V segment lost 4 bases and the J segment 2 bases; nucleotides outside the gene matches: 2. The CDR3 covers 13 residues. The CDR3 spells CASSLGQTYEQYF. The CDR3 bases are TGTGCCAGCAGTTTGGGACAGACCTACGAGCAGTACTTC.

This clone was observed a handful of times. V usage is TRBV19 and J usage is TRBJ2-3; D is ambiguous. This CDR3 has 13 residues. V dropped 2 bases and J dropped 5 bases, with 8 bases sitting between them. CDR1 LNHDA and CDR2 SQIVND come from the germline V gene (reference sequence). The CDR3 bases are TGTGCCAGTAGTATACTCCCGAGAGATACGCAGTATTTT. Its translation: CASSILPRDTQYF.

The DNA for the CDR3 is TGTGCCAGCAGTCGGCGGAACTTCGCCGATACGCAGTATTTT. This sequence encodes CASSRRNFADTQYF. The chain is built from TRBV28 and TRBJ2-3, with unresolved D. With 5 bases removed from V and 6 bases from J, the gap between germline ends came to 15 bases. This CDR3 region has 14 residues. Germline lookup yields CDR1 MDHEN and CDR2 SYDVKM. Looking up the rest from reference TRBV28 and TRBJ2-3 gives the full variable domain: DVKVTQSSRYLVKRTGEKVFLECVQDMDHENMFWYRQDPGLGLRLIYFSYDVKMKEKGDIPEGYSVSREKKERFSLILESASTNQTSMYLCASSRRNFADTQYFGPGTRLTVL.

This chain links TRBV10-3 with TRBJ1-1; D remains ambiguous. V was clipped by 4 bases and J by 1 base, with 10 bases between them. This CDR3 region has 14 residues. Germline loops: CDR1 ENHRY, CDR2 SYGVKD. The CDR3 loop is CAISARSQNTEAFF. CDR3 DNA: TGTGCCATCAGTGCGCGATCCCAGAACACTGAAGCTTTCTTT.

The sample holds a few counts of this clone. The gene calls are TRBV6-5 and TRBJ2-7, with D tentatively TRBD2 (6 bases). Trimming removed 6 bases from V and 3 bases from J, with 12 bases in between. Germline CDR1 and CDR2: MNHEY and SVGAGI. CDR3 size: 13 residues. The CDR3 region is CASRRGRNYEQYF. Written as DNA, the CDR3 is TGTGCCAGCAGGCGGGGCAGAAACTACGAGCAGTACTTC.

The V call is TRBV10-3, the J call TRBJ1-2; D perhaps matches TRBD1 (6 bases). There are 15 residues in the CDR3. Germline CDR1 reads ENHRY; CDR2 reads SYGVKD. V dropped 3 bases and J dropped 8 bases, with 19 bases sitting between them. The CDR3 loop reads CAISESGQTGEGYTF. DNA of the CDR3: TGTGCCATCAGTGAATCCGGACAGACAGGAGAAGGCTACACCTTC.

The chain combines TRBV27 with TRBJ2-2; D remains unclear. Trimming shortened V by 5 bases and J by 6 bases, and 13 bases separated the two germline ends. The CDR3 spans 14 residues. Germline V lookup: CDR1 MNHEY, CDR2 SMNVEV (reference sequence). The DNA for the CDR3 is TGTGCCAGCAGTCGCTATCGAGGTGCCGGGGAGCTGTTTTTT. Protein product: CASSRYRGAGELFF.

J is TRBJ1-4 and V is TRBV2, with D perhaps TRBD1 (6 bases). Trimming removed 2 bases from V and 11 bases from J, with 12 bases in between. Germline lookup yields CDR1 SNHLY and CDR2 FYNNEI. CDR3 length: 13 amino acids. The CDR3 region has the DNA TGTGCCAGCAGTGAACTGCTCCAGGGGAAACTGTTTTTT. It is translated as CASSELLQGKLFF.

The sample holds a few counts of this clone. Distinct nucleotide sequences in the sample also encode this CDR3. V gene TRBV6-6 combines with J gene TRBJ2-7, with unresolved D. Germline loops: CDR1 MNHNY, CDR2 SVGAGI (reference sequence). Trimming took 0 bases from V and 5 from J, leaving 11 bases between them. CDR3 length: 14 amino acids. The CDR3 sequence is CASSYSHSPNEQYF. The CDR3 DNA reads TGTGCCAGCAGTTACTCCCACAGTCCCAACGAGCAGTACTTC.

This clone showed up many times. This chain joins TRBV10-3 and TRBJ2-7, with 10 bases aligning to TRBD2. Per the germline V gene, CDR1 is ENHRY and CDR2 is SYGVKD. This CDR3 region has 15 residues. With V trimmed by 5 bases and J by 2 bases, 6 bases remained unmatched. The CDR3 loop is CAISPSGSGAYEQYF. DNA for the CDR3: TGTGCCATCAGTCCTAGCGGGAGTGGGGCCTACGAGCAGTACTTC.

In its sample, this clone was seen many times. This chain uses TRBV24-1 with TRBJ2-7, with D maybe TRBD1 (6 bases). Germline assignment: CDR1 KGHDR and CDR2 SFDVKD. Trimming removed 5 bases at V and 2 bases at J, with 9 bases between. The CDR3 runs to 13 residues. The CDR3 nucleotides are TGTGCCACCAGTGCCGCAGGGGCCTACGAGCAGTACTTC. Its protein is CATSAAGAYEQYF.

The V call is TRBV5-4, the J call TRBJ2-5, with a possible D match to TRBD2 (6 bases). The CDR3 extends over 15 amino acids. Trimming cost V 0 bases and J 5 bases, with 14 bases left between them. Germline assignment: CDR1 SGHNT and CDR2 YYREEE (reference sequence). CDR3 DNA: TGTGCCAGCAGCTTGGTCGGCTGGGAGGATGAGACCCAGTACTTC. This gives the protein CASSLVGWEDETQYF.

This chain links TRBV18 with TRBJ2-7; D unresolved. Germline assignment: CDR1 KGHSH and CDR2 LQKENI. There are 12 residues in the CDR3. Trimming took off 2 bases at V and 4 bases at J, with 6 bases between the two ends. The CDR3 loop is CASSPARYEQYF. Here the CDR3 DNA reads TGTGCCAGCTCACCAGCGAGGTACGAGCAGTACTTC.

The chain is built from TRBV7-2 and TRBJ2-3; TRBD2 might be the D (6 bases). V was trimmed by 6 bases and J by 9 bases, leaving 19 bases between them. Germline V CDR1 and CDR2: SGHTA, FQGNSA. CDR3 size: 14 residues. The CDR3 reads CASSSPLAGSTQYF. DNA of the CDR3: TGTGCCAGCAGTTCCCCCTTGGCGGGATCGACGCAGTATTTT.

The gene calls are TRBV19 and TRBJ1-1; unclear D gene. Trimming left V 6 bases short and J 3 bases short, with 11 bases between. The CDR3 extends over 13 amino acids. Germline CDR1 reads LNHDA; CDR2 reads SQIVND (reference sequence). CDR3 amino acids: CASSSDIHTEAFF. DNA for the CDR3: TGTGCCAGTAGCAGTGACATCCACACTGAAGCTTTCTTT.

This chain links TRBV27 with TRBJ2-7, with D tentatively TRBD1 (6 bases). The V and J ends lost 5 bases and 6 bases respectively, with 8 bases between them. The V gene's germline CDR1 is MNHEY and CDR2 SMNVEV (reference sequence). CDR3 length equals 11 residues. The CDR3 nucleotides read TGTGCCAGCAGTAGGGGGTCCGAGCAGTACTTC. Its translation is CASSRGSEQYF.

V gene TRBV10-3 combines with J gene TRBJ1-1; 11 bases are a match to TRBD1. Germline V gene lookup returns CDR1 ENHRY and CDR2 SYGVKD. V lost 9 bases, J lost 5 bases, and 2 bases stayed unmatched. This CDR3 spans 12 amino acids. The CDR3 reads CAIGTGGTEAFF. The CDR3 DNA follows: TGTGCCATTGGGACAGGGGGGACTGAAGCTTTCTTT.

This sequence joins TRBV2 and TRBJ1-1; D is unresolved. CDR1 and CDR2 from the germline V gene are SNHLY and FYNNEI. Trimming took off 4 bases at V and 0 bases at J, with 9 bases between the two ends. This CDR3 region has 14 residues. The CDR3 DNA follows: TGTGCCAGCAGTGCCCTAACAGTGAACACTGAAGCTTTCTTT. Encoded protein: CASSALTVNTEAFF.

The gene calls are TRBV4-2 and TRBJ2-4, with 15 bases matching TRBD2. With V trimmed by 0 bases and J by 6 bases, 9 bases remained unmatched. CDR3 length: 19 residues. Germline V lookup: CDR1 LGHNA, CDR2 YNFKEQ. Here the CDR3 DNA reads TGTGCCAGCAGCCAAGATTCAAGGACTAGCGGGAGGGCAGGAAACATTCAGTACTTC. Translation: CASSQDSRTSGRAGNIQYF.

V gene TRBV7-9 combines with J gene TRBJ2-7; D might be TRBD1 (5 bases). This CDR3 region has 14 residues. The V end lost 6 bases, the J end lost 2 bases, and 14 bases lay between the germline ends. Germline V gives CDR1 SEHNR, CDR2 FQNEAQ (reference sequence). The CDR3 sequence: CASRPNRSAYEQYF. The CDR3 DNA sequence: TGTGCCAGCAGACCAAACAGGTCGGCCTACGAGCAGTACTTC.

This clone has just one count. The chain is built from TRBV7-9 and TRBJ1-5, with D maybe TRBD1 (6 bases). Per the germline V gene, CDR1 is SEHNR and CDR2 is FQNEAQ (reference sequence). V was cut by 2 bases and J by 4 bases, with 15 bases left in between. The CDR3 spans 16 residues. The CDR3 DNA follows: TGTGCCAGCAGCTTATACGGCAGGGGATCGAATCAGCCCCAGCATTTT. Its translation is CASSLYGRGSNQPQHF.

The rearrangement links TRBV29-1 to TRBJ2-3; D not resolved. Looked up from germline, CDR1 is SQVTM and CDR2 is ANQGSEA. V lost 6 bases, J lost 2 bases, and 6 bases lay in between. This CDR3 has 11 residues. The CDR3 region has the DNA TGCAGCGTCGGGTACACAGATACGCAGTATTTT. As protein: CSVGYTDTQYF.

This clone has just a few counts. The rearrangement joins TRBV20-1 to TRBJ1-1; D is ambiguous. Germline V CDR1 and CDR2: DFQATT, SNEGSKA (reference sequence). The length of the CDR3 is 13 residues. The germline V and J ends were trimmed by 3 bases and 0 bases, with 8 bases remaining between them. This CDR3 reads CSASTALNTEAFF. CDR3 sequence (DNA): TGCAGTGCTAGTACAGCTCTGAACACTGAAGCTTTCTTT.

This clone was observed a handful of times. The gene calls are TRBV6-5 and TRBJ1-6, with D unresolved. The CDR3 contains 13 residues. Germline V CDR1 and CDR2: MNHEY, SVGAGI. V shed 0 bases and J shed 12 bases, with 9 bases lying between them. The DNA for the CDR3 is TGTGCCAGCAGTTACTCTACGGGAGAACCCCTCCACTTT. It specifies CASSYSTGEPLHF.

The chain links TRBV4-2 to TRBJ1-2; tentatively, D is TRBD1 (5 bases). Germline V lookup: CDR1 LGHNA, CDR2 YNFKEQ. Deletions cut 3 bases from V and 0 bases from J, with 11 bases between. The CDR3 loop spans 15 amino acids. The CDR3 protein is CASSQPDKTNYGYTF. The CDR3 DNA reads TGTGCCAGCAGCCAGCCGGACAAAACTAACTATGGCTACACCTTC.

This clone has ten or more counts. CDR3 loop: CASSLGQLSYNEQFF. CDR3 DNA: TGCGCCAGCAGCTTGGGACAGCTCTCCTACAATGAGCAGTTCTTC. The genes are TRBV5-1 and TRBJ2-1; D is possibly TRBD1 (5 bases). There are 15 residues in the CDR3. V was pared by 0 bases and J by 0 bases, with 7 bases between. The germline V gene encodes CDR1 SGHRS and CDR2 YFSETQ.

This sequence joins TRBV4-2 and TRBJ2-7; D perhaps matches TRBD2 (7 bases). Germline CDR1 is LGHNA and CDR2 is YNFKEQ. The ends were cut back, 4 bases at V and 7 bases at J, with 20 bases in the middle. The length of the CDR3 is 15 residues. CDR3 in amino acids: CASSPSRGGAGEQYF. The CDR3 nucleotides read TGTGCCAGCAGCCCTAGTCGTGGGGGGGCGGGGGAGCAGTACTTC.

CDR3 protein: CASSWQGAGANVLTF. The CDR3 region has the DNA TGTGCCAGCAGTTGGCAGGGGGCTGGGGCCAACGTCCTGACTTTC. The chain has TRBV28 and TRBJ2-6, with 7 bases fitting TRBD1. The germline gives CDR1 MDHEN, CDR2 SYDVKM. The CDR3 sequence is 15 residues long. J was trimmed by 2 bases and V by 4 bases; bases with no gene match: 2. The full variable domain, completed using reference TRBV28 and TRBJ2-6, is DVKVTQSSRYLVKRTGEKVFLECVQDMDHENMFWYRQDPGLGLRLIYFSYDVKMKEKGDIPEGYSVSREKKERFSLILESASTNQTSMYLCASSWQGAGANVLTFGAGSRLTVL.

The chain has TRBV18 and TRBJ1-4, with no clear D. CDR1 and CDR2 from the germline V gene are KGHSH and LQKENI. Trimming cost V 2 bases and J 6 bases, with 4 bases left between them. The CDR3 spans 12 residues. In nucleotides, the CDR3 is TGTGCCAGCTCACCAACGGATGAAAAACTGTTTTTT. Its protein product is CASSPTDEKLFF.

The rearrangement uses TRBV4-1 and TRBJ2-7, with 9 bases fitting TRBD2. Losses at the gene ends were 6 bases for V and 2 bases for J; bases not matched to a gene: 8. Germline CDR1 is MGHRA and CDR2 is YSYEKL. CDR3 length equals 15 residues. The CDR3 coding sequence is TGCGCCAGCAGTCAAACTAGCGGGCTTCCCTACGAGCAGTACTTC. Translating gives CASSQTSGLPYEQYF.